The 9 T cell receptor beta chains reported below all come from one sample, sequenced in a study of blood T cell repertoires in COVID-19. Libraries were prepared by immunoSEQ multiplex PCR; TCRdb keeps only in-frame clonotypes and omits some of them. In the table there are about 160,000 clones, over 60% of which are singletons. Input material: peripheral blood. The receptors were gathered from a man aged 60-69 years with acute or convalescent COVID-19.

This chain joins TRBV19 and TRBJ2-3; D may be TRBD1 (6 bases). Between the trimmed V and J ends, which lost 5 bases and 5 bases, there was a span of 14 bases. Germline CDR1 LNHDA, CDR2 SQIVND (reference sequence). CDR3 size: 14 residues. In DNA form, the CDR3 reads TGTGCCAGTAGTTATACAGGGTGGGAAGATACGCAGTATTTT. As protein: CASSYTGWEDTQYF.

This chain links TRBV10-3 with TRBJ1-1, with D hard to call. Looked up from germline, CDR1 is ENHRY and CDR2 is SYGVKD. V dropped 10 bases and J dropped 1 base, with 10 bases sitting between them. This CDR3 has 12 residues. CDR3 bases: TGTGCCAGTCTGGACTCGAACACTGAAGCTTTCTTT. It is translated as CASLDSNTEAFF.

The V call is TRBV9, the J call TRBJ2-7; D unresolved. CDR1 is SGDLS, CDR2 YYNGEE, per germline. The V end was cut by 4 bases, the J end by 2 bases, with 13 bases between. This CDR3 comprises 14 residues. The CDR3 region is CASSLTDGTYEQYF. CDR3 nucleotides: TGTGCCAGCAGCCTCACAGACGGCACCTACGAGCAGTACTTC. Using reference TRBV9 and TRBJ2-7 for the parts outside the CDR3, the full variable domain is DSGVTQTPKHLITATGQRVTLRCSPRSGDLSVYWYQQSLDQGLQFLIQYYNGEERAKGNILERFSAQQFPDLHSELNLSSLELGDSALYFCASSLTDGTYEQYFGPGTRLTVT.

The chain has TRBV4-1 and TRBJ2-3; the D is unclear. Between the trimmed V and J ends, which lost 0 bases and 6 bases, there was a span of 13 bases. CDR1 is MGHRA, CDR2 YSYEKL, per germline. There are 15 residues in the CDR3. DNA for the CDR3: TGCGCCAGCAGCCAAGATTCCCTAGTCGGGGATACGCAGTATTTT. Translated, it gives CASSQDSLVGDTQYF.

This clone has a single count. The chain carries TRBV6-1 and TRBJ2-6; 8 bases line up with TRBD1. The V and J ends lost 4 bases and 0 bases, in that order; junction bases with no gene match: 8. CDR1 and CDR2 (germline): MNHNS, SASEGT. The CDR3 has 18 amino acids. The DNA of the CDR3 is TGTGCCAGCAGTGCCTCCAGACAGGGGCTCTCTGGGGCCAACGTCCTGACTTTC. This translates into CASSASRQGLSGANVLTF.

About this clone: This CDR3 is also generated by other DNA sequences in the sample. The chain has TRBV12-3 or TRBV12-4 and TRBJ1-1; tentative D call: TRBD1 (6 bases). Trimming cost V 5 bases and J 8 bases, with 12 bases left between them. CDR3 length equals 12 residues. CDR3: CASSRSTGEAFF. The CDR3 nucleotides read TGTGCCAGCAGTCGGTCGACAGGAGAAGCTTTCTTT.

This sequence joins TRBV4-1 and TRBJ1-1, with 9 bases matching TRBD1. Trimming cost V 4 bases and J 4 bases; bases outside gene matches: 1. The CDR3 has 13 amino acids. Germline V gene sequence: CDR1 MGHRA, CDR2 YSYEKL. The CDR3 coding sequence is TGCGCCAGCAGCCTACAGGGGGCCACTGAAGCTTTCTTT. Its protein is CASSLQGATEAFF.

The chain employs TRBV6-6 and TRBJ2-1; D perhaps matches TRBD2 (6 bases). The CDR3 has 15 amino acids. V gave up 0 bases and J gave up 3 bases, with 9 bases separating them. In germline, CDR1 is MNHNY, CDR2 SVGAGI (reference sequence). The CDR3 coding sequence is TGTGCCAGCAGTTACTCGTCTAGCGACTACAATGAGCAGTTCTTC. Translated, it gives CASSYSSSDYNEQFF.

This clone came up a few times. The chain couples TRBV7-7 to TRBJ2-1; TRBD2 matches at 8 bases. Germline V gene data show CDR1 as SSHAT and CDR2 as FNYEAQ (reference sequence). Trimming at V came to 1 base and at J to 6 bases, leaving 8 bases not matched to a gene. The CDR3 consists of 16 residues. CDR3 coding DNA: TGTGCCAGCAGCTTAGGGCGGGGGGAGAAGACCAATGAGCAGTTCTTC. Translated, it gives CASSLGRGEKTNEQFF.